The next 30 T cell receptor beta chains were all read from a single sample in a study of blood T cell repertoires in COVID-19. Sequenced by immunoSEQ multiplex PCR; TCRdb stores in-frame clones only, minus some. The data show about 380,000 clones, with 88% seen just once and more than 1% held by the top ten. The sequencing input was PBMCs or T cells enriched from blood (not recorded which). These receptors all stem from a woman between 18 and 29 years old who had recovered from COVID-19.

The rearrangement links TRBV30 to TRBJ1-6, with 8 nucleotides matching TRBD1. The germline V gene has CDR1 GTSNPN and CDR2 SVGIG (reference sequence). The CDR3 covers 18 residues. Unmatched junction bases numbered 14, after V lost 3 bases and J lost 4 bases. CDR3 coding DNA: TGTGCCTGGAGGGGTGGGCAGGGGGCGCCGGGTTATAATTCACCCCTCCACTTT. Amino acid sequence: CAWRGGQGAPGYNSPLHF.

The rearrangement uses TRBV27 and TRBJ1-5; TRBD1 is a possible D gene (6 bases). The CDR3 spans 15 residues. Per the germline V gene, CDR1 is MNHEY and CDR2 is SMNVEV (reference sequence). V was trimmed by 2 bases and J by 0 bases, leaving 8 bases between them. DNA for the CDR3: TGTGCCAGCAGTTTAAGGGGGTTTAGCAATCAGCCCCAGCATTTT. As protein: CASSLRGFSNQPQHF.

The gene calls are TRBV2 and TRBJ2-5, with 7 bases fitting TRBD1. J gave up 2 bases and V 6 bases, and 3 bases lay outside the gene matches. This CDR3 is 13 amino acids long. Germline V gene sequence: CDR1 SNHLY, CDR2 FYNNEI. The CDR3 bases are TGTGCCAGCAGAGAGACAGGGCAAGAGACCCAGTACTTC. It is translated as CASRETGQETQYF.

The V call is TRBV27, the J call TRBJ1-1, with TRBD1 matching 8 bases. The ends lost 3 bases at V and 4 bases at J; junction bases unmatched: 4. This CDR3 is 14 amino acids long. Germline CDR1 is MNHEY and CDR2 is SMNVEV (reference sequence). In DNA, the CDR3 is TGTGCCAGCAGTTTTCAGGGGGCTCTCACTGAAGCTTTCTTT. Translation gives CASSFQGALTEAFF.

The chain links TRBV3-1 (or the pseudogene TRBV3-2) to TRBJ1-5, with D tentatively TRBD1 (5 bases). The CDR3 loop spans 15 amino acids. V was pared by 1 base and J by 2 bases, with 9 bases between. The germline V gene has CDR1 LGHDT and CDR2 YNNKEL (reference sequence). This CDR3 reads CASSQAGFGNQPQHF. The CDR3 bases are TGTGCCAGCAGCCAAGCAGGGTTTGGCAATCAGCCCCAGCATTTT.

The chain is built from TRBV9 and TRBJ2-1, with TRBD2 matching over 12 bases. Germline values: CDR1 SGDLS, CDR2 YYNGEE. Trimming cost V 4 bases and J 3 bases; bases outside gene matches: 14. The CDR3 contains 19 residues. The DNA for the CDR3 is TGTGCCAGCAGCCTACAAGGACATTGGACTAGCGGGGACTACAATGAGCAGTTCTTC. Translating it yields CASSLQGHWTSGDYNEQFF.

The rearrangement joins TRBV11-2 to TRBJ1-4, with D possibly TRBD1 on 5 matching bases. Germline-derived CDR1 and CDR2 are SGHAT and FQNNGV. V was pared by 4 bases and J by 7 bases, with 16 bases between. This CDR3 has 15 residues. CDR3 loop: CASSSGLGSGEKLFF. CDR3 sequence (DNA): TGTGCCAGCAGCTCGGGACTAGGGAGCGGTGAAAAACTGTTTTTT.

This clone was recorded only once. The chain links TRBV3-1 (or the pseudogene TRBV3-2) to TRBJ1-2; D is perhaps TRBD1 (5 bases). V lost 0 bases, J lost 4 bases, and 9 bases lay in between. CDR1 and CDR2 from the germline V gene are LGHDT and YNNKEL (reference sequence). This CDR3 spans 14 amino acids. The CDR3 spells CASSQDRGSYGYTF. The CDR3 DNA sequence: TGTGCCAGCAGCCAAGATCGGGGGTCCTATGGCTACACCTTC.

Comments on this clone: Other DNA sequences within the sample encode an identical CDR3. The CDR3 DNA sequence: TGTGCCAGCAGCTCCGGACAGGGAGTTGAGCAGTTCTTC. It translates to CASSSGQGVEQFF. The V gene is TRBV7-3, the J gene TRBJ2-1, with 8 bases lining up with TRBD1. This CDR3 spans 13 amino acids. Germline V gene sequence: CDR1 SGHTA, CDR2 FQGTGA. J was trimmed by 9 bases and V by 4 bases; bases with no gene match: 5. Drawing the rest from reference TRBV7-3 and TRBJ2-1, the complete variable domain is GAGVSQTPSNKVTEKGKYVELRCDPISGHTALYWYRQSLGQGPEFLIYFQGTGAADDSGLPNDRFFAVRPEGSVSTLKIQRTERGDSAVYLCASSSGQGVEQFFGPGTRLTVL.

The chain couples TRBV12-3 or TRBV12-4 to TRBJ1-4, with a possible D match to TRBD1 (5 bases). CDR3 size: 13 residues. V lost 7 bases and J 7 bases, leaving 13 bases between the germline ends. CDR3 sequence (DNA): TGTGCCAGCACCTTGGGGGGGACTGAAAAACTGTTTTTT. This sequence encodes CASTLGGTEKLFF.

The chain recombines TRBV6-6 with TRBJ2-1; no reliable D call. The CDR3 sequence is 12 residues long. V was cut by 2 bases and J by 7 bases, with 6 bases left in between. The V gene's germline CDR1 is MNHNY and CDR2 SVGAGI (reference sequence). The CDR3 bases are TGTGCCAGCAGTTACCCAGTTAATGAGCAGTTCTTC. Translation gives CASSYPVNEQFF.

V and J are TRBV18 and TRBJ2-4; D possibly corresponds to TRBD2 (6 bases). V lost 4 bases to trimming and J lost 3 bases, with 10 bases between them. The length of the CDR3 is 14 residues. From germline, CDR1 is KGHSH and CDR2 LQKENI. This chain's CDR3 is CASSRGGDKNIQYF. CDR3 DNA: TGTGCCAGCTCACGCGGAGGGGACAAAAACATTCAGTACTTC.

The rearrangement links TRBV19 to TRBJ1-6, with D possibly TRBD1 on 6 matching bases. This CDR3 contains 16 residues. Trimming pared 4 bases from V and 4 bases from J, leaving 14 bases between. The germline gives CDR1 LNHDA, CDR2 SQIVND (reference sequence). The DNA for the CDR3 is TGTGCCAGTAGTACCGGAACAGGGATATATAATTCACCCCTCCACTTT. Translating it yields CASSTGTGIYNSPLHF.

V and J are TRBV5-6 and TRBJ2-7, with a tentative D call TRBD1 (7 bases). Germline V gene data show CDR1 as SGHDT and CDR2 as YYEEEE. V was pared by 1 base and J by 4 bases, with 18 bases between. This CDR3 has 16 amino acids. The CDR3 DNA reads as TGTGCCAGCAGCTTGTCGTGGACAGGCCGGGGGTACGAGCAGTACTTC. Protein product: CASSLSWTGRGYEQYF.

The chain couples TRBV14 to TRBJ2-1, with TRBD2 as a possible D gene (5 bases). The CDR3 extends over 16 amino acids. Germline V gives CDR1 SGHDN, CDR2 FVKESK. V dropped 4 bases and J dropped 0 bases, with 13 bases sitting between them. The CDR3 region is CASSPYGSASYNEQFF. CDR3 nucleotides: TGTGCCAGCAGCCCCTATGGGAGCGCCTCCTACAATGAGCAGTTCTTC.

The chain joins TRBV11-2 to TRBJ1-2; D might be TRBD1 (6 bases). The CDR3 consists of 14 residues. V was clipped by 5 bases and J by 9 bases, with 19 bases between them. CDR1 and CDR2 (germline): SGHAT, FQNNGV. In nucleotides, the CDR3 is TGTGCCAGCAGCAGAAGCACAGGGCTCTCTCGCTACACCTTC. Its protein product is CASSRSTGLSRYTF.

The rearrangement links TRBV6-1 to TRBJ2-1, with D unresolved. The V end was cut by 2 bases, the J end by 2 bases, with 7 bases between. CDR1 and CDR2 from the germline V gene are MNHNS and SASEGT. This CDR3 region has 14 residues. DNA of the CDR3: TGTGCCAGCAGTGAATCTAACGCCTACAATGAGCAGTTCTTC. Translated, it gives CASSESNAYNEQFF.

The chain employs TRBV5-8 and TRBJ1-1; D call uncertain. Germline assignment: CDR1 SGHTS and CDR2 YDEGEE. Deletions cut 0 bases from V and 1 base from J, with 7 bases between. This CDR3 comprises 14 residues. CDR3 DNA: TGTGCCAGCAGCTTGGCGTACGGGAACACTGAAGCTTTCTTT. It yields the protein CASSLAYGNTEAFF.

The V and J genes are TRBV5-4 and TRBJ1-6; D might be TRBD1 (6 bases). Trimming removed 4 bases at V and 11 bases at J, with 19 bases between. Germline values: CDR1 SGHNT, CDR2 YYREEE (reference sequence). There are 15 residues in the CDR3. The CDR3, as DNA: TGTGCCAGCAGCGCCCAACAGGGTAACAGTGCACCCCTCCACTTT. This codes for CASSAQQGNSAPLHF.

The chain recombines TRBV29-1 with TRBJ2-2, with D possibly matching TRBD1 (5 bases). The germline V gene has CDR1 SQVTM and CDR2 ANQGSEA. The CDR3 runs to 13 residues. The V gene lost 4 bases and the J gene lost 7 bases, with 13 bases spanning the gap. CDR3 loop: CSVVQGPNGELFF. The CDR3 region has the DNA TGCAGCGTTGTGCAGGGTCCGAACGGGGAGCTGTTTTTT.

The chain employs TRBV9 and TRBJ2-1; TRBD2 aligns across 10 bases. This CDR3 has 15 residues. V dropped 4 bases and J dropped 7; count of bases not matched to a gene: 8. Germline V gene lookup returns CDR1 SGDLS and CDR2 YYNGEE. CDR3 DNA sequence: TGTGCCAGCAGCCGAAGCGGGGGGGCGTTGAATGAGCAGTTCTTC. Protein sequence: CASSRSGGALNEQFF.

The chain employs TRBV18 and TRBJ1-6, with no clear D. Between the trimmed V and J ends, which lost 2 bases and 3 bases, there was a span of 14 bases. Germline CDR1 and CDR2: KGHSH and LQKENI. CDR3 length equals 17 residues. The CDR3: CASSPSDDWYYNSPLHF. DNA for the CDR3: TGTGCCAGCTCACCATCGGATGACTGGTACTATAATTCACCCCTCCACTTT.

The chain joins TRBV5-6 to TRBJ1-2, with D tentatively TRBD1 (6 bases). The CDR3 extends over 14 amino acids. Germline-derived CDR1 and CDR2 are SGHDT and YYEEEE. V lost 3 bases to trimming and J lost 4 bases, with 13 bases between them. The CDR3 nucleotides read TGTGCCAGCAGCTCGGACAGCCTTCGCTATGGCTACACCTTC. Encoded protein: CASSSDSLRYGYTF.

The chain recombines TRBV5-4 with TRBJ2-3; perhaps TRBD2 as D (5 bases). The CDR3 has 16 residues. The V gene's germline CDR1 is SGHNT and CDR2 YYREEE (reference sequence). The V end lost 5 bases, the J end lost 0 bases, and 16 bases lay between the germline ends. This chain's CDR3 is CASSDPFAGSTDTQYF. For the CDR3, the DNA is TGTGCCAGCAGTGACCCCTTCGCGGGTAGCACAGATACGCAGTATTTT.

This chain uses TRBV20-1 with TRBJ2-7, with TRBD2 matching 9 bases. The CDR3 extends over 17 amino acids. The ends lost 3 bases at V and 0 bases at J; junction bases unmatched: 12. Germline loops: CDR1 DFQATT, CDR2 SNEGSKA (reference sequence). The CDR3, as DNA: TGCAGTGCTAGTTCTCGCCTAAGCGGGGGGTTCTCCTACGAGCAGTACTTC. Amino acid sequence: CSASSRLSGGFSYEQYF.

This clone was observed once. CDR3 amino acids: CASTSRQGRDTEAFF. The DNA of the CDR3 is TGTGCCAGCACCTCTAGACAGGGAAGGGACACTGAAGCTTTCTTT. The chain links TRBV6-5 to TRBJ1-1; 7 nucleotides match TRBD1. V was clipped by 7 bases and J by 3 bases; unmatched bases: 11. CDR3 size: 15 residues. Germline-derived CDR1 and CDR2 are MNHEY and SVGAGI.

V usage is TRBV7-2 and J usage is TRBJ2-3, with D tentatively TRBD2 (5 bases). This CDR3 has 14 residues. Germline lookup yields CDR1 SGHTA and CDR2 FQGNSA. V lost 1 base and J 4 bases, leaving 9 bases between the germline ends. The CDR3 is CASSLVASSDTQYF. The CDR3 DNA reads as TGTGCCAGCAGCTTAGTAGCTAGCTCAGATACGCAGTATTTT.

The rearrangement joins TRBV7-9 to TRBJ1-1; no reliable D call. The V end was cut by 6 bases, the J end by 0 bases, with 5 bases between. The CDR3 extends over 12 amino acids. The germline gives CDR1 SEHNR, CDR2 FQNEAQ (reference sequence). The CDR3 bases are TGTGCCAGCAGAAACATGAACACTGAAGCTTTCTTT. The encoded protein is CASRNMNTEAFF.

This sequence joins TRBV9 and TRBJ1-4; perhaps TRBD1 as D (5 bases). The CDR3 has 16 amino acids. The V gene's germline CDR1 is SGDLS and CDR2 YYNGEE. Trimming took off 3 bases at V and 3 bases at J, with 15 bases between the two ends. The CDR3 nucleotides are TGTGCCAGCAGCGAAAGGGAGGCCAGGGCTAATGAAAAACTGTTTTTT. Its translation is CASSEREARANEKLFF. The entire variable domain, with the rest obtained from reference TRBV9 and TRBJ1-4, is as follows: DSGVTQTPKHLITATGQRVTLRCSPRSGDLSVYWYQQSLDQGLQFLIQYYNGEERAKGNILERFSAQQFPDLHSELNLSSLELGDSALYFCASSEREARANEKLFFGSGTQLSVL.

J is TRBJ2-2 and V is TRBV7-3; the D gene is possibly TRBD1 (6 bases). Germline CDR1 SGHTA, CDR2 FQGTGA. The CDR3 is made up of 14 amino acids. The V end lost 4 bases, the J end lost 4 bases, and 10 bases lay between the germline ends. The CDR3 coding sequence is TGTGCCAGCAGCTCCCGGACAGCCACCGGGGAGCTGTTTTTT. Translated: CASSSRTATGELFF.